This paragraph reports one T cell receptor beta chain. The target antigen is unknown. Only in-frame clones appear in the TCRdb table, and some are missing; sequencing was by immunoSEQ multiplex PCR. The data show nearly 110,000 clones, 90% seen once. This record belongs to a study of T cell responses to AZD1222 COVID-19 vaccine. General study points: Among spike-specific TCRs, nearly half reportedly target unmutated variant regions. Once two AZD1222 doses were given, Spike-specific TCR breadth and depth went up. The span of vaccine-associated CD4 TCRs extended across spike, with dominance at 160-218 and 743-854. A mostly white British donor set with more females was recruited, and clonal diversity was possibly underestimated.

Germline-derived CDR1 and CDR2 are KGHSH and LQKENI. Between the trimmed V and J ends, which lost 2 bases and 10 bases, there was a span of 15 bases. The CDR3 length is 15 residues. The origin of this receptor is an adult who received the AZD1222 COVID-19 vaccine. Here the sequenced sample was peripheral blood, taken 28 days after the second AZD1222 dose. The V call is TRBV18, the J call TRBJ1-6, with D possibly being TRBD1 (5 bases). This CDR3 is CASSPEQGRDSPLHF. CDR3 DNA sequence: TGTGCCAGCTCACCAGAGCAAGGCAGGGACTCACCCCTCCACTTT.